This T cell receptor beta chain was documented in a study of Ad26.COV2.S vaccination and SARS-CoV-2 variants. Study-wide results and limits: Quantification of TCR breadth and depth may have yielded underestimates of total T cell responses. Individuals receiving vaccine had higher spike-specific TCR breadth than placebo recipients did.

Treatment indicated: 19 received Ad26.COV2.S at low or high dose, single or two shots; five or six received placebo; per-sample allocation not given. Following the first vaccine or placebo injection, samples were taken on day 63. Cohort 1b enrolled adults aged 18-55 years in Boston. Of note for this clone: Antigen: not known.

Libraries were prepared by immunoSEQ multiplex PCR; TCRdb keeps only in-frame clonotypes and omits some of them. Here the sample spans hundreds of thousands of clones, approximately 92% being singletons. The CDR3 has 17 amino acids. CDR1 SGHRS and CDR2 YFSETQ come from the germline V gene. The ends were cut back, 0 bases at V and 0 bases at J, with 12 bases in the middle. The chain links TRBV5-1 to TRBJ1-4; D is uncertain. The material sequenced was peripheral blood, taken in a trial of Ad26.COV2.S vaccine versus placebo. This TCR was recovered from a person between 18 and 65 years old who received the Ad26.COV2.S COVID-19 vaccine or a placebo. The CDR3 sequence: CASSLVADTATNEKLFF. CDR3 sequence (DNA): TGCGCCAGCAGCTTGGTAGCAGACACTGCAACTAATGAAAAACTGTTTTTT.